The rows below give T cell receptor beta chains drawn from one sample of a study of T cell changes during pregnancy in multiple sclerosis. The method was immunoSEQ multiplex PCR; TCRdb's version includes in-frame clones alone and lacks a portion of them. Here the sample spans 65,000 to 85,000 clones, over 90% being singletons. Sample: CD4+ T cells from peripheral blood mononuclear cells, taken after pregnancy. All receptors derive from a female donor with multiple sclerosis, enrolled in a pregnancy study. CDR3s include the opening cysteine and the closing phenylalanine or tryptophan. Fields, in order: J gene, clone size, V gene, D gene, CDR3 protein, CDR3 DNA. The D gene is left open where the match is weak. Clone sizes are given selectively: once, few, many, or a class where the clone is expanded.

J gene: TRBJ1-5
clone size: once
V gene: TRBV10-3
D gene: TRBD1
CDR3 protein: CAISDGQVDQPQHF
CDR3 DNA: TGTGCCATCAGTGATGGACAGGTAGATCAGCCCCAGCATTTT

J gene: TRBJ1-1
clone size: -
V gene: TRBV4-1
D gene: -
CDR3 protein: CASSQGPLRRNTEAFF
CDR3 DNA: TGCGCCAGCAGCCAAGGGCCCTTGCGGCGGAATACTGAAGCTTTCTTT

J gene: TRBJ2-7
clone size: few
V gene: TRBV7-8
D gene: -
CDR3 protein: CASSYRAGYEQYF
CDR3 DNA: TGTGCCAGCAGTTACAGGGCGGGCTACGAGCAGTACTTC

J gene: TRBJ2-7
clone size: -
V gene: TRBV28
D gene: TRBD2
CDR3 protein: CASSYSGAPSYEQYF
CDR3 DNA: TGTGCCAGCAGCTATAGCGGGGCCCCTTCCTACGAGCAGTACTTC

J gene: TRBJ1-3
clone size: -
V gene: TRBV10-3
D gene: TRBD1
CDR3 protein: CAISPGRGRGSGNTIYF
CDR3 DNA: TGTGCCATCAGCCCCGGGAGGGGGCGGGGGTCTGGAAACACCATATATTTT

J gene: TRBJ1-5
clone size: -
V gene: TRBV19
D gene: -
CDR3 protein: CASSHEDRSSNQPQHF
CDR3 DNA: TGTGCCAGTAGTCACGAAGACAGGTCGAGCAATCAGCCCCAGCATTTT

J gene: TRBJ2-1
clone size: -
V gene: TRBV30
D gene: -
CDR3 protein: CAWSGGNEQFF
CDR3 DNA: TGTGCCTGGAGTGGAGGCAATGAGCAGTTCTTC

J gene: TRBJ2-1
clone size: -
V gene: TRBV11-1
D gene: -
CDR3 protein: CASSLQYNEQFF
CDR3 DNA: TGTGCCAGCAGCTTGCAGTACAATGAGCAGTTCTTC

J gene: TRBJ2-3
clone size: -
V gene: TRBV12-5
D gene: TRBD1
CDR3 protein: CASGLGDRVTDTQYF
CDR3 DNA: TGTGCTAGTGGTTTAGGGGACAGGGTCACAGATACGCAGTATTTT

J gene: TRBJ2-2
clone size: -
V gene: TRBV15
D gene: -
CDR3 protein: CATSRALAGMNTGELFF
CDR3 DNA: TGTGCCACCAGCAGAGCCCTTGCGGGCATGAACACCGGGGAGCTGTTTTTT

J gene: TRBJ2-6
clone size: once
V gene: TRBV18
D gene: -
CDR3 protein: CASSPRQAGANVLTF
CDR3 DNA: TGTGCCAGCTCACCAAGACAGGCCGGGGCCAACGTCCTGACTTTC

J gene: TRBJ1-4
clone size: -
V gene: TRBV30
D gene: TRBD1
CDR3 protein: CAWELRGRSEKLFF
CDR3 DNA: TGTGCCTGGGAACTCAGGGGGCGGAGTGAAAAACTGTTTTTT

J gene: TRBJ2-2
clone size: -
V gene: TRBV7-7
D gene: -
CDR3 protein: CASSPAPRGTGELFF
CDR3 DNA: TGTGCCAGCAGCCCCGCCCCCCGGGGCACCGGGGAGCTGTTTTTT

J gene: TRBJ2-1
clone size: -
V gene: TRBV7-2
D gene: TRBD2
CDR3 protein: CASSLNTPSGNEQFF
CDR3 DNA: TGTGCCAGCAGCTTGAATACGCCTAGCGGGAATGAGCAGTTCTTC

J gene: TRBJ2-1
clone size: -
V gene: TRBV5-5
D gene: TRBD2
CDR3 protein: CASSPSGVGKNEQFF
CDR3 DNA: TGTGCCAGCAGCCCTAGCGGCGTCGGGAAGAATGAGCAGTTCTTC

J gene: TRBJ2-3
clone size: -
V gene: TRBV29-1
D gene: TRBD1
CDR3 protein: CSADRGEDTQYF
CDR3 DNA: TGCAGCGCCGACAGGGGGGAGGATACGCAGTATTTT

J gene: TRBJ2-3
clone size: -
V gene: TRBV18
D gene: TRBD2
CDR3 protein: CASSPKGLASDTQYF
CDR3 DNA: TGTGCCAGCTCACCAAAGGGACTAGCGTCAGATACGCAGTATTTT

J gene: TRBJ1-1
clone size: -
V gene: TRBV12-5
D gene: -
CDR3 protein: CASRRGSGNTEAFF
CDR3 DNA: TGTGCTAGCCGCAGGGGATCGGGGAACACTGAAGCTTTCTTT

J gene: TRBJ2-7
clone size: -
V gene: TRBV7-3
D gene: -
CDR3 protein: CASSLDGRNYEQYF
CDR3 DNA: TGTGCCAGCAGCTTAGACGGGAGAAATTACGAGCAGTACTTC

J gene: TRBJ2-7
clone size: -
V gene: TRBV5-4
D gene: TRBD2
CDR3 protein: CASSLARGERLAPIYEQYF
CDR3 DNA: TGTGCCAGCAGCTTGGCAAGGGGGGAGAGACTAGCGCCCATCTACGAGCAGTACTTC

J gene: TRBJ1-5
clone size: -
V gene: TRBV30
D gene: -
CDR3 protein: CAWSPFGGNQPQHF
CDR3 DNA: TGTGCCTGGAGCCCTTTCGGGGGCAATCAGCCCCAGCATTTT

J gene: TRBJ2-7
clone size: -
V gene: TRBV30
D gene: -
CDR3 protein: CAWSQGSYEQYF
CDR3 DNA: TGTGCCTGGAGTCAGGGTTCCTACGAGCAGTACTTC

J gene: TRBJ2-6
clone size: -
V gene: TRBV5-5
D gene: TRBD2
CDR3 protein: CASSLLAGRSGANVLTF
CDR3 DNA: TGTGCCAGCAGCTTACTAGCGGGGCGCTCTGGGGCCAACGTCCTGACTTTC

J gene: TRBJ2-1
clone size: -
V gene: TRBV9
D gene: -
CDR3 protein: CASSTSGTLQFF
CDR3 DNA: TGTGCCAGCAGCACGTCCGGGACTCTCCAGTTCTTC

J gene: TRBJ2-3
clone size: -
V gene: TRBV7-2
D gene: -
CDR3 protein: CASSPRRAPADTQYF
CDR3 DNA: TGTGCCAGCAGTCCCCGGCGGGCACCGGCGGATACGCAGTATTTT

J gene: TRBJ2-2
clone size: -
V gene: TRBV6-5
D gene: TRBD2
CDR3 protein: CASSLAGVGTGELFF
CDR3 DNA: TGTGCCAGCAGCCTAGCGGGAGTAGGCACCGGGGAGCTGTTTTTT

J gene: TRBJ2-7
clone size: -
V gene: TRBV11-2
D gene: -
CDR3 protein: CASSPRTLGGEQYF
CDR3 DNA: TGTGCCAGCAGCCCACGGACCCTTGGAGGAGAGCAGTACTTC

J gene: TRBJ2-3
clone size: -
V gene: TRBV2
D gene: TRBD1
CDR3 protein: CASRTDRPSTDTQYF
CDR3 DNA: TGTGCCAGCAGGACGGACAGGCCAAGCACAGATACGCAGTATTTT

J gene: TRBJ2-1
clone size: -
V gene: TRBV6-1
D gene: -
CDR3 protein: CASSVEHMILGVGEQFF
CDR3 DNA: TGTGCCAGCAGTGTCGAACATATGATATTAGGGGTCGGGGAGCAGTTCTTC

J gene: TRBJ1-2
clone size: once
V gene: TRBV29-1
D gene: TRBD1
CDR3 protein: CSVEGGTGNGYTF
CDR3 DNA: TGCAGCGTTGAGGGGGGGACAGGGAACGGCTACACCTTC

J gene: TRBJ1-2
clone size: -
V gene: TRBV5-1
D gene: -
CDR3 protein: CASSLATGSSRGYTF
CDR3 DNA: TGCGCCAGCAGCTTGGCGACAGGATCTTCTAGGGGCTATACCTTC

J gene: TRBJ1-2
clone size: -
V gene: TRBV28
D gene: TRBD1
CDR3 protein: CASTTSGAGGAYGYTF
CDR3 DNA: TGTGCCAGCACCACCTCTGGGGCAGGGGGCGCCTATGGCTACACCTTC

J gene: TRBJ2-3
clone size: -
V gene: TRBV19
D gene: -
CDR3 protein: CASSMAQERGDTQYF
CDR3 DNA: TGTGCCAGTAGTATGGCCCAGGAAAGGGGAGATACGCAGTATTTT

J gene: TRBJ2-3
clone size: -
V gene: TRBV19
D gene: -
CDR3 protein: CASTGTRRGGDTQYF
CDR3 DNA: TGTGCCAGTACCGGGACAAGGAGGGGGGGAGATACGCAGTATTTT

J gene: TRBJ1-5
clone size: -
V gene: TRBV7-9
D gene: -
CDR3 protein: CASSLGTRQPQHF
CDR3 DNA: TGTGCCAGCAGCTTAGGGACACGTCAGCCCCAGCATTTT

J gene: TRBJ1-4
clone size: once
V gene: TRBV4-1
D gene: TRBD1
CDR3 protein: CASSQAVGTGTEKLFF
CDR3 DNA: TGCGCCAGCAGCCAAGCGGTGGGGACAGGGACTGAAAAACTGTTTTTT

J gene: TRBJ2-3
clone size: -
V gene: TRBV13
D gene: -
CDR3 protein: CASSIRDTQYF
CDR3 DNA: TGTGCCAGCAGCATCCGGGATACGCAGTATTTT